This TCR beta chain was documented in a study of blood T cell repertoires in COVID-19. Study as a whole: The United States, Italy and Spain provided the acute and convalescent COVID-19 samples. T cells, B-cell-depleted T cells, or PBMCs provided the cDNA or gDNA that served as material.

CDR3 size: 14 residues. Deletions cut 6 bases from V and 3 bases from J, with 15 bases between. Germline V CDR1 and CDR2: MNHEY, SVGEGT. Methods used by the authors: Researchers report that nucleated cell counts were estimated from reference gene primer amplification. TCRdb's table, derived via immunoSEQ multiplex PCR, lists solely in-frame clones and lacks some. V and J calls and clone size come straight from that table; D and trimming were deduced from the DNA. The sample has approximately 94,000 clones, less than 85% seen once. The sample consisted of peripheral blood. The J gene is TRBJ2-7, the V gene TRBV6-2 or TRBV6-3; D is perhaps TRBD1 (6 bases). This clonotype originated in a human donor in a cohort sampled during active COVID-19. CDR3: CASSQATGFYEQYF. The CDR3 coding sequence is TGTGCCAGCAGCCAGGCGACAGGTTTCTACGAGCAGTACTTC.